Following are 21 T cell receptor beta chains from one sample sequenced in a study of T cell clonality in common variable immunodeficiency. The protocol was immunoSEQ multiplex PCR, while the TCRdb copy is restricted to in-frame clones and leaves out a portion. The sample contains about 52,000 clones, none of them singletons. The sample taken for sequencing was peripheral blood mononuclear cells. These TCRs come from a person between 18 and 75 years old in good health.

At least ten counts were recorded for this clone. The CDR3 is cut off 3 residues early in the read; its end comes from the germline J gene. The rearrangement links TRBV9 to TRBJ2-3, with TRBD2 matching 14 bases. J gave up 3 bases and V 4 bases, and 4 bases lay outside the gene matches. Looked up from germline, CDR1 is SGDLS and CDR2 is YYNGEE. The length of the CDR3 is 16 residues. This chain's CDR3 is CASSPRTSGRTDTQYF. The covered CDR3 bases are TGTGCCAGCAGCCCGCGGACTAGCGGGAGGACAGATACG.

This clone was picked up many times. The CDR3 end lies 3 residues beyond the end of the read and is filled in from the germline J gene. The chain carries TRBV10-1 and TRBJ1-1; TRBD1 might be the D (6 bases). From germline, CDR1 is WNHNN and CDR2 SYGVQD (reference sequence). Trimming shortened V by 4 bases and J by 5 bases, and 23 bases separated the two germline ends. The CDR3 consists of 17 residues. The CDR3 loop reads CASSGGGLWGRETEAFF. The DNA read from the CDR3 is TGCGCCAGCAGTGGGGGCGGGTTGTGGGGGCGTGAAACTGAA.

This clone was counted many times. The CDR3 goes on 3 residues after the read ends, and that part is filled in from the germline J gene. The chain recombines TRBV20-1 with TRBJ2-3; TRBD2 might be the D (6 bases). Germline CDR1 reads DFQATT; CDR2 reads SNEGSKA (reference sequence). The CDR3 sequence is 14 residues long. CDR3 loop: CSASGLVSQETQYF. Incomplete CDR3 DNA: TGCAGTGCAAGCGGGCTAGTCTCTCAAGAGACG.

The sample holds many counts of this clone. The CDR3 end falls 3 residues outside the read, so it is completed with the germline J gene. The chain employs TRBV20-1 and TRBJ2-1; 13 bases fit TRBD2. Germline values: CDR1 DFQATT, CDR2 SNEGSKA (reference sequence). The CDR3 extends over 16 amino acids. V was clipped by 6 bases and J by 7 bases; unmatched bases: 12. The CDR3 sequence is CSASSGLAGAGNEQFF. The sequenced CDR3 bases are TGCAGTGCAAGCTCAGGACTAGCGGGGGCTGGGAATGAG.

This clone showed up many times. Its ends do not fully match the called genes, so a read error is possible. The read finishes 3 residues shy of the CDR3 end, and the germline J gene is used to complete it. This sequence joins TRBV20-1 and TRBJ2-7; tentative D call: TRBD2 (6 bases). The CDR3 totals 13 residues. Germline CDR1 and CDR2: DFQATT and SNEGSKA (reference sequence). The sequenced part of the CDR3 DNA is TGCAGTGTTAGAGGGCGGGAAGGCTACGAG. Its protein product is CSVRGREGYE. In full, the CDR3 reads CSVRGREGYEQYF.

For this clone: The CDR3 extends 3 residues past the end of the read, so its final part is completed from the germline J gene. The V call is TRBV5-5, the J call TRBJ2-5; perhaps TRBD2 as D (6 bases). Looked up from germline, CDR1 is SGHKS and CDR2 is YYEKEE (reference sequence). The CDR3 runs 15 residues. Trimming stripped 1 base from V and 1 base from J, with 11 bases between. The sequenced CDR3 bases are TGTGCCAGCAGCTTGCTTCCGGGACTCCAAGAGACC. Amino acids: CASSLLPGLQET. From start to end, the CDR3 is CASSLLPGLQETQYF. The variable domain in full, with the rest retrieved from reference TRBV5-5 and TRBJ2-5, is DAGVTQSPTHLIKTRGQQVTLRCSPISGHKSVSWYQQVLGQGPQFIFQYYEKEERGRGNFPDRFSARQFPNYSSELNVNALLLGDSALYLCASSLLPGLQETQYFGPGTRLLVL.

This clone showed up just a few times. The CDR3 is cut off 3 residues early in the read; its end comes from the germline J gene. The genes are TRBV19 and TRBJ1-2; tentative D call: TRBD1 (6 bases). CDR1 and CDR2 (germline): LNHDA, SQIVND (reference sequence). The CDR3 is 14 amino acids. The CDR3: CASSPNQGSYDYTF. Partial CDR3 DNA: TGTGCCAGTAGTCCAAATCAGGGGTCCTACGAC.

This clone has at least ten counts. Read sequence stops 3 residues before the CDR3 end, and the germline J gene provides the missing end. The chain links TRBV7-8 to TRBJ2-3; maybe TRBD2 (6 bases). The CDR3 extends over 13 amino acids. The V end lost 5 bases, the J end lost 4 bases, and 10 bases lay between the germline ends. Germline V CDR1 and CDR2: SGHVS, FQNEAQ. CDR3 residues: CASSTGGPDTQYF. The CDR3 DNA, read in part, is TGTGCCAGCAGCACCGGGGGTCCAGATACG.

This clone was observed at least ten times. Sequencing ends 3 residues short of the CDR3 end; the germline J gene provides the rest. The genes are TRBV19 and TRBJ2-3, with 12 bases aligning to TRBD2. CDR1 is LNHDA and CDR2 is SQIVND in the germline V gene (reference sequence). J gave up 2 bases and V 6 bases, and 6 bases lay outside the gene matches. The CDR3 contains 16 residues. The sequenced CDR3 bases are TGTGCCAGTAGCCGACTAGCGGGAGAGGTCACAGATACG. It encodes CASSRLAGEVTDT. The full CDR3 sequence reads CASSRLAGEVTDTQYF.

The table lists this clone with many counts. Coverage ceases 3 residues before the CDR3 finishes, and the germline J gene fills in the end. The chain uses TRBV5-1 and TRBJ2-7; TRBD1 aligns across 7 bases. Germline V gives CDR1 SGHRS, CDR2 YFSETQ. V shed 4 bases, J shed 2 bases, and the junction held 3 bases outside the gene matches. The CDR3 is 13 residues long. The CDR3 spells CASSRTGPYEQYF. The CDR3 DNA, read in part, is TGCGCCAGCAGCCGGACAGGCCCCTACGAG.

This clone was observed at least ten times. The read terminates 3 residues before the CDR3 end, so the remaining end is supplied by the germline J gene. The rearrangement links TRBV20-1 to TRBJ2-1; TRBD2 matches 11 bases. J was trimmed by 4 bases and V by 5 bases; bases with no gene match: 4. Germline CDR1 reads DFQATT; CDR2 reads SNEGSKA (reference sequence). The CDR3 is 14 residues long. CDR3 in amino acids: CSADTSGSYNEQFF. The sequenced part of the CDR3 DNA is TGCAGTGCTGACACTAGCGGGAGTTACAATGAG.

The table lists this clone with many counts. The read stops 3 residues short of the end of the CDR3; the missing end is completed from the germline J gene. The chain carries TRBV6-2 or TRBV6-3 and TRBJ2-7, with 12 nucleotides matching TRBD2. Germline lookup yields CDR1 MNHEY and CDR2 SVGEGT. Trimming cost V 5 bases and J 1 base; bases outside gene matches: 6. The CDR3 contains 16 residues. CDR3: CASSLRLAGGSYEQYF. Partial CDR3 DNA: TGTGCCAGCAGTCTACGTCTAGCGGGAGGGTCCTACGAG.

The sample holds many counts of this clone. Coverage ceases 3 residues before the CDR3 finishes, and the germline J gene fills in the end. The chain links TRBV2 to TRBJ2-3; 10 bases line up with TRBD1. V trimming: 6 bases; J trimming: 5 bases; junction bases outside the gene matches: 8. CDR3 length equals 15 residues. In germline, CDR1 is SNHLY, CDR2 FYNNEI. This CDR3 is CASRRADRGRDTQYF. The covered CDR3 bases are TGTGCCAGCAGGAGAGCGGACAGGGGGAGAGATACG.

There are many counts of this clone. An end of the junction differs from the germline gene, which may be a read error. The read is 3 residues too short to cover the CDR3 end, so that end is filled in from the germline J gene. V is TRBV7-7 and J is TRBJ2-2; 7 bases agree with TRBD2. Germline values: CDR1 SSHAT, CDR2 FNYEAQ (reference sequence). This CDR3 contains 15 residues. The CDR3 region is CASSPSVAGTGELFF. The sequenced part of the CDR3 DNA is TGTGCTAGCAGCCCGAGCGTAGCGGGCACCGGGGAG.

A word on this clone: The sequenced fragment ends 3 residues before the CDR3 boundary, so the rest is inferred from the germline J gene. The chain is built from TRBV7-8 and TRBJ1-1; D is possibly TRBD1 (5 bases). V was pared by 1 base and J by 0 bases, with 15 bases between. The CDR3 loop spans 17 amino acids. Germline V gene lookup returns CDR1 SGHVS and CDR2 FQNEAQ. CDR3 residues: CASSLGAGWGMNTEAFF. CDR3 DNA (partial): TGTGCCAGCAGCTTAGGCGCAGGGTGGGGCATGAACACTGAA.

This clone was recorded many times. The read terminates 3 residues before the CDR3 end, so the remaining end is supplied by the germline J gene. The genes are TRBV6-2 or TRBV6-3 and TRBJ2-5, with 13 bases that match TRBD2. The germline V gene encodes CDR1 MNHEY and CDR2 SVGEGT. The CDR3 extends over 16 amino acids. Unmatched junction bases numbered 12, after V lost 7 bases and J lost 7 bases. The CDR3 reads CASTPRLAGGMVTQYF. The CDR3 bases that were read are TGTGCCAGCACCCCCAGACTAGCGGGGGGCATGGTGACC.

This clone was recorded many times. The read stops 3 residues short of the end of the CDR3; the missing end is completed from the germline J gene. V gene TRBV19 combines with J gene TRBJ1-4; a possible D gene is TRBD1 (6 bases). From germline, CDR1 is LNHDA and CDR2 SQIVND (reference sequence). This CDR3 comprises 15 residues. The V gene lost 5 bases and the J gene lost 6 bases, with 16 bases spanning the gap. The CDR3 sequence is CASSALQGRDEKLFF. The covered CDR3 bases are TGTGCCAGTAGTGCCCTACAGGGTCGGGATGAAAAA.

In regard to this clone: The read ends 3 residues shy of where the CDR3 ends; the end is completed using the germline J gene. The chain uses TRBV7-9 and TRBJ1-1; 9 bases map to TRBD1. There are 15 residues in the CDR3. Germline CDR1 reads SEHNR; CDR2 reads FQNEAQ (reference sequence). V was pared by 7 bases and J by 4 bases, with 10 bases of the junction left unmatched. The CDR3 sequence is CASTQEGQGGTEAFF. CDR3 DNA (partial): TGTGCCAGCACTCAGGAGGGACAGGGCGGCACTGAA. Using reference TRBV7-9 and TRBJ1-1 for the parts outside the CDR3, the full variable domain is DTGVSQNPRHKITKRGQNVTFRCDPISEHNRLYWYRQTLGQGPEFLTYFQNEAQLEKSRLLSDRFSAERPKGSFSTLEIQRTEQGDSAMYLCASTQEGQGGTEAFFGQGTRLTVV.

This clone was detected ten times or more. The sequenced part of the CDR3 DNA is TGCAGCGTTGAAGACCGGGACAGAGGCCTAAAGGACTATGGC. Translating gives CSVEDRDRGLKDYG. The full CDR3 protein reads CSVEDRDRGLKDYGYTF. V and J are TRBV29-1 and TRBJ1-2; 7 bases line up with TRBD1. The read is 3 residues too short to cover the CDR3 end, so that end is filled in from the germline J gene. Trimming at V came to 0 bases and at J to 3 bases, leaving 13 bases not matched to a gene. In germline, CDR1 is SQVTM, CDR2 ANQGSEA. The CDR3 covers 17 residues.

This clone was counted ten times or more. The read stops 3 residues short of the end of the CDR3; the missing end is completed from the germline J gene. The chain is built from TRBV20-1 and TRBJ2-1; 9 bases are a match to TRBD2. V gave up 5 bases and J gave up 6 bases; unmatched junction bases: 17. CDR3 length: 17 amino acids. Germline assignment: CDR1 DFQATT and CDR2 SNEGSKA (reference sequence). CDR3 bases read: TGCAGTGCTCAGAAATTAATACTAGCGGGCGGTACCAATGAG. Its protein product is CSAQKLILAGGTNE. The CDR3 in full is CSAQKLILAGGTNEQFF.

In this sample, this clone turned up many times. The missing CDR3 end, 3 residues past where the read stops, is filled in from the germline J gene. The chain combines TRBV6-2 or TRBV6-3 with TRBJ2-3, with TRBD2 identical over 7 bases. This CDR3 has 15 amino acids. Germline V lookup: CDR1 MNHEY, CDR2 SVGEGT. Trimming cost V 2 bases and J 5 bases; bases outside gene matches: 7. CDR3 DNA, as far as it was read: TGTGCCAGCAGTTACCAATACGGGGGGATAGATACG. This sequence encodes CASSYQYGGIDT. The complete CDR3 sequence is CASSYQYGGIDTQYF.